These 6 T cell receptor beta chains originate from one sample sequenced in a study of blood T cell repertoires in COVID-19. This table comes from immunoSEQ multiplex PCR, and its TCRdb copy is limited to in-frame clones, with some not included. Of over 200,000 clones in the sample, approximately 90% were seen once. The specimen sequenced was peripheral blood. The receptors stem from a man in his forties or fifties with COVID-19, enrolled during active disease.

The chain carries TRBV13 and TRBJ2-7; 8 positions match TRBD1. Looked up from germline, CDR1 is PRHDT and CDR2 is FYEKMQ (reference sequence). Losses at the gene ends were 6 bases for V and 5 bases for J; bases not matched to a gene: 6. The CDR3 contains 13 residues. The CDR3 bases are TGTGCCAGCAGGAGGCAGGGGGCGAACGAGCAGTACTTC. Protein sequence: CASRRQGANEQYF.

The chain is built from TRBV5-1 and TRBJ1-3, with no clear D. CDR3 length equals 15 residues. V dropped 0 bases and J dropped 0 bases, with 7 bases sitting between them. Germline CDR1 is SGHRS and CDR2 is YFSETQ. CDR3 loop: CASSLVPNSGNTIYF. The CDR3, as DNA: TGCGCCAGCAGCTTGGTCCCTAACTCTGGAAACACCATATATTTT. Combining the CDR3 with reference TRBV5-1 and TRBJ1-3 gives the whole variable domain KAGVTQTPRYLIKTRGQQVTLSCSPISGHRSVSWYQQTPGQGLQFLFEYFSETQRNKGNFPGRFSGRQFSNSRSEMNVSTLELGDSALYLCASSLVPNSGNTIYFGEGSWLTVV.

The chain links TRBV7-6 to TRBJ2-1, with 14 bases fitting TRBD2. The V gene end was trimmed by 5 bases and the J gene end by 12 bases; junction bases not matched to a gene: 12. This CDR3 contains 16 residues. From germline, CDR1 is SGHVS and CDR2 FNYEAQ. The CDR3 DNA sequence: TGTGCCAGCAGCCCCGAACCGACTAGCGGGGGGGTATGGCAGTTCTTC. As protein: CASSPEPTSGGVWQFF.

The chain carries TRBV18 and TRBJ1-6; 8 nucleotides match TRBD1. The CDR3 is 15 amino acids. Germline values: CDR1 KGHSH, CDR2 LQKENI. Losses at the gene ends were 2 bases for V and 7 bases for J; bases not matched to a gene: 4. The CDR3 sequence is CASSPGQGSNSPLHF. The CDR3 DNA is TGTGCCAGCTCACCAGGACAGGGTTCCAATTCACCCCTCCACTTT.

CDR3 sequence reads: CASSGGPLGKNTEAFF. The CDR3 DNA reads as TGTGCCAGCAGTGGGGGCCCGCTGGGAAAAAACACTGAAGCTTTCTTT. The chain has TRBV6-6 and TRBJ1-1; TRBD1 is a possible D gene (6 bases). The CDR3 is 16 residues long. CDR1 and CDR2 (germline): MNHNY, SVGAGI (reference sequence). The V end lost 5 bases, the J end lost 2 bases, and 18 bases lay between the germline ends.

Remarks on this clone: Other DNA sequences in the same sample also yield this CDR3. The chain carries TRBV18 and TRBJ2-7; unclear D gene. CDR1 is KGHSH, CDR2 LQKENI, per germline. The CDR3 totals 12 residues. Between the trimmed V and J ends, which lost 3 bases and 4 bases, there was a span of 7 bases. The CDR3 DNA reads TGTGCCAGCTCACCGAGCTCGTACGAGCAGTACTTC. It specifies CASSPSSYEQYF.